This is a list of T cell receptor beta chains from one sample in a study of blood T cell repertoires in COVID-19. Sequenced by immunoSEQ multiplex PCR; TCRdb stores in-frame clones only, minus some. In the table there are about 250,000 clones, 86% of which are singletons. Material: peripheral blood. These receptors came from a woman over 75 with COVID-19, enrolled during active disease. CDR3s include the opening cysteine and the closing phenylalanine or tryptophan. A D gene is named only where the DNA matches it firmly. Size tells how often a clone was seen (once, few, many) or the class of an expanded clone, and some rows leave it out.

clone size: -; J gene: TRBJ1-1; D gene: -; V gene: TRBV2; CDR3 protein: CASSVAQGRVVNTEAFF; CDR3 DNA: TGTGCCAGCAGTGTTGCCCAGGGGAGAGTGGTGAACACTGAAGCTTTCTTT
clone size: -; J gene: TRBJ1-6; D gene: -; V gene: TRBV7-9; CDR3 protein: CASSLIQGGNSPLHF; CDR3 DNA: TGTGCCAGCAGCTTAATTCAGGGTGGGAATTCACCCCTCCACTTT
clone size: once; J gene: TRBJ2-2; D gene: -; V gene: TRBV6-5; CDR3 protein: CASRGLNTGELFF; CDR3 DNA: TGTGCCAGCAGGGGACTTAACACCGGGGAGCTGTTTTTT
clone size: -; J gene: TRBJ1-1; D gene: -; V gene: TRBV9; CDR3 protein: CASNHAGDTEAFF; CDR3 DNA: TGTGCCAGCAATCACGCAGGGGACACTGAAGCTTTCTTT
clone size: -; J gene: TRBJ1-6; D gene: -; V gene: TRBV5-1; CDR3 protein: CASSPGGGRGNSPLHF; CDR3 DNA: TGCGCCAGCAGCCCTGGCGGGGGGCGAGGTAATTCACCCCTCCACTTT
clone size: -; J gene: TRBJ1-2; D gene: -; V gene: TRBV18; CDR3 protein: CASTYTETGNYGYTF; CDR3 DNA: TGTGCCAGCACTTACACCGAGACGGGAAACTATGGCTACACCTTC
clone size: -; J gene: TRBJ1-1; D gene: TRBD1; V gene: TRBV12-3/TRBV12-4; CDR3 protein: CASSNRGNTEAFF; CDR3 DNA: TGTGCCAGCAGCAACAGGGGGAACACTGAAGCTTTCTTT
clone size: -; J gene: TRBJ2-5; D gene: TRBD2; V gene: TRBV7-2; CDR3 protein: CASSPRGGEETQYF; CDR3 DNA: TGTGCCAGCAGCCCTCGTGGGGGGGAGGAGACCCAGTACTTC
clone size: -; J gene: TRBJ1-3; D gene: TRBD1; V gene: TRBV28; CDR3 protein: CASSSPTTGTGNTIYF; CDR3 DNA: TGTGCCAGCAGTTCCCCCACGACAGGGACAGGAAACACCATATATTTT
clone size: few; J gene: TRBJ2-7; D gene: TRBD1; V gene: TRBV19; CDR3 protein: CASSIDAGTGEQYF; CDR3 DNA: TGTGCCAGTAGTATAGATGCTGGGACAGGGGAACAGTACTTC
clone size: -; J gene: TRBJ1-5; D gene: -; V gene: TRBV3-1/TRBV3-2; CDR3 protein: CASSPQGYSNQPQHF; CDR3 DNA: TGTGCCAGCAGCCCACAGGGCTATAGCAATCAGCCCCAGCATTTT
clone size: -; J gene: TRBJ1-2; D gene: -; V gene: TRBV29-1; CDR3 protein: CSVDQGGYTF; CDR3 DNA: TGCAGCGTTGACCAGGGTGGCTACACCTTC
clone size: -; J gene: TRBJ1-2; D gene: -; V gene: TRBV7-9; CDR3 protein: CASSLDRGSYGYTF; CDR3 DNA: TGTGCCAGCAGCTTAGATAGGGGATCCTATGGCTACACCTTC
clone size: -; J gene: TRBJ2-2; D gene: -; V gene: TRBV10-1; CDR3 protein: CASSESVAATNTGELFF; CDR3 DNA: TGCGCCAGCAGTGAGTCTGTGGCGGCAACGAACACCGGGGAGCTGTTTTTT
clone size: -; J gene: TRBJ1-1; D gene: -; V gene: TRBV7-9; CDR3 protein: CASSLESGTNTEAFF; CDR3 DNA: TGTGCCAGCAGCTTAGAATCAGGGACAAACACTGAAGCTTTCTTT
clone size: -; J gene: TRBJ2-3; D gene: TRBD1; V gene: TRBV5-1; CDR3 protein: CASSKDRGTDTQYF; CDR3 DNA: TGCGCCAGCAGCAAGGACAGGGGCACAGATACGCAGTATTTT
clone size: -; J gene: TRBJ1-2; D gene: -; V gene: TRBV6-5; CDR3 protein: CASSYTGPNYGYTF; CDR3 DNA: TGTGCCAGCAGCTATACAGGACCTAACTATGGCTACACCTTC
clone size: -; J gene: TRBJ2-1; D gene: TRBD2; V gene: TRBV7-2; CDR3 protein: CASSRGLAGNEQFF; CDR3 DNA: TGTGCCAGCAGTAGGGGACTAGCGGGGAATGAGCAGTTCTTC
clone size: -; J gene: TRBJ1-6; D gene: TRBD1; V gene: TRBV27; CDR3 protein: CASSLYPTGGESPLHF; CDR3 DNA: TGTGCCAGCAGTTTATATCCGACAGGGGGAGAATCACCCCTCCACTTT
clone size: -; J gene: TRBJ1-1; D gene: -; V gene: TRBV7-3; CDR3 protein: CASSLLRDTEAFF; CDR3 DNA: TGTGCCAGCAGCTTACTACGGGACACTGAAGCTTTCTTT
clone size: -; J gene: TRBJ1-6; D gene: -; V gene: TRBV30; CDR3 protein: CAWSIGTSASPLHF; CDR3 DNA: TGTGCCTGGAGTATTGGGACATCGGCATCACCCCTCCACTTT
clone size: -; J gene: TRBJ1-6; D gene: -; V gene: TRBV3-1/TRBV3-2; CDR3 protein: CASSQEAGVNSPLHF; CDR3 DNA: TGTGCCAGCAGCCAAGAAGCAGGGGTGAATTCACCCCTCCACTTT
clone size: once; J gene: TRBJ1-2; D gene: TRBD1; V gene: TRBV5-4; CDR3 protein: CASRWQAGTGPGYTF; CDR3 DNA: TGTGCCAGCAGGTGGCAAGCCGGGACAGGGCCTGGCTACACCTTC